This TCR beta chain was sequenced in a study of cytomegalovirus exposure and HLA in healthy donors. The wider study: Roughly four fifths of 398 genotyped donors fell in the Caucasian-associated ancestry cluster.

Overall study results and limits: An analysis was carried out later, and it reportedly showed fewer N-insertions in an Asian-associated ancestry cluster than the approximately 610-donor mean. A later analysis, which compared TCR beta chains of equal frequency, found the HLA-associated ones more clonally expanded. Later on, analysis showed that most CMV-associated TCR beta chains appeared to be HLA-restricted.

Note on this clone: Its matching antigen is unknown. An end of the junction does not agree with germline; a read error may underlie this. Other DNA sequences within the sample encode an identical CDR3.

The PCR had 60 Vbeta and 13 Jbeta primers. Profiled with immunoSEQ multiplex PCR; TCRdb holds only in-frame clones, not every one. The sample yields about 140,000 clones, approximately 10% seen once. This CDR3 is built from 16 residues. Germline CDR1 and CDR2: SGHRS and YFSETQ. This TCR derives from a woman aged 40 to 50 in good health and CMV-seropositive. The chain carries TRBV5-1 and TRBJ1-1; the D gene is possibly TRBD1 (5 bases). The sequencing sample was made of PBMCs. This CDR3 is CASSPFPQGDDTEAFF. CDR3 bases: TGCGCCAGCAGCCCCTTCCCGCAGGGTGATGACACTGAGGCTTTCTTT.